The 20 T cell receptor beta chains reported below all come from one sample, sequenced in a study of spatial heterogeneity in lung cancer. This sample's time point: sample taken at primary tumor resection. MiXCR, applied by TCRdb to the 5' RACE reads, yields one record per CDR3 protein. Of several thousand distinct CDR3 sequences in the sample, around 9.8% are singletons; the top ten hold under 30%. The sample consisted of normal lung tissue next to the tumor, taken at surgery. The receptors derive from a male donor with early-stage non-small cell lung cancer.

This clonotype was seen repeatedly, ten times or more. The V call is TRBV10-3, the J call TRBJ2-3; D unresolved. Trimming shortened V by 9 bases and J by 3 bases, and 13 bases separated the two germline ends. Germline CDR1 ENHRY, CDR2 SYGVKD. The CDR3 is 13 amino acids. For the CDR3, the DNA is TGTGCCATAGGGCCTTCGGTAACAGATACGCAGTATTTT. Its protein is CAIGPSVTDTQYF.

In its sample, this clonotype was seen many times. V is TRBV29-1 and J is TRBJ1-1; D is undetermined. The germline V and J ends were trimmed by 6 bases and 2 bases, with 7 bases remaining between them. The CDR3 extends over 11 amino acids. Germline assignment: CDR1 SQVTM and CDR2 ANQGSEA. The CDR3 reads CSVAINTEAFF. For the CDR3, the DNA is TGCAGCGTCGCAATAAACACTGAAGCTTTCTTT.

In this sample, this clonotype is medium-sized. V and J are TRBV5-4 and TRBJ2-1, with 10 bases identical to TRBD2. Trimming took 0 bases from V and 10 from J; bases not matched to a gene: 16. The CDR3 covers 18 residues. Germline V gene data show CDR1 as SGHNT and CDR2 as YYREEE (reference sequence). This chain's CDR3 is CASSLGASGSIRLGEQFF. CDR3 nucleotides: TGTGCCAGCAGCTTGGGAGCTAGCGGGAGTATCCGTCTGGGGGAGCAGTTCTTC.

Relative to its sample, this clonotype is hyperexpanded. The chain carries TRBV28 and TRBJ2-4; D might be TRBD1 or TRBD2, each matching 6 bases. V was shortened by 5 bases and J by 13 bases, with 15 bases between the two germline ends. The germline V gene encodes CDR1 MDHEN and CDR2 SYDVKM. The CDR3 sequence is 12 residues long. The CDR3 reads CASSPPRGPQYF. The CDR3 coding sequence is TGTGCCAGCAGTCCACCCCGGGGGCCACAGTACTTC.

This clonotype is classed as medium-sized. The gene calls are TRBV2 and TRBJ1-1, with 8 nucleotides matching TRBD1. V dropped 6 bases and J dropped 3; count of bases not matched to a gene: 3. The CDR3 length is 13 residues. Germline CDR1 reads SNHLY; CDR2 reads FYNNEI. The CDR3 loop reads CASRGQGDTEAFF. The CDR3 region has the DNA TGTGCCAGCAGAGGACAGGGTGACACTGAAGCTTTCTTT. Full variable domain (missing parts from reference TRBV2 and TRBJ1-1): EPEVTQTPSHQVTQMGQEVILRCVPISNHLYFYWYRQILGQKVEFLVSFYNNEISEKSEIFDDQFSVERPDGSNFTLKIRSTKLEDSAMYFCASRGQGDTEAFFGQGTRLTVV.

This clonotype was seen a few times. The rearrangement links TRBV23-1 to TRBJ2-5, with D unresolved. TRBV23-1 is assigned to the ORF class and has an uncertain function. Trimming removed 1 base from V and 2 bases from J, with 8 bases in between. There are 14 residues in the CDR3. This CDR3 reads CASSQLTEQETQYF. CDR3 sequence (DNA): TGCGCCAGCAGTCAATTGACGGAACAAGAGACCCAGTACTTC.

J is TRBJ1-2 and V is TRBV21-1; the D segment call TRBD1 is taken from the table without a DNA check. TRBV21-1 is annotated as a pseudogene. The length of the CDR3 is 14 residues. This CDR3 is CASSAGQTNYGYTF. The CDR3 DNA sequence: TGTGCCAGCAGCGCAGGACAGACTAACTATGGCTACACCTTC.

In its sample, this clonotype was seen many times. This chain links TRBV29-1 with TRBJ2-1; TRBD2 aligns across 7 bases. The length of the CDR3 is 17 residues. The ends lost 3 bases at V and 4 bases at J; junction bases unmatched: 15. Germline CDR1 is SQVTM and CDR2 is ANQGSEA. For the CDR3, the DNA is TGCAGCGTTGATACCCCGGAGACTAGCCCCCTATACAATGAGCAGTTCTTC. Protein: CSVDTPETSPLYNEQFF.

This clonotype qualifies as large. The gene calls are TRBV18 and TRBJ2-7; possibly TRBD1 for D (6 bases). The length of the CDR3 is 15 residues. CDR1 and CDR2 (germline): KGHSH, LQKENI. V was clipped by 3 bases and J by 7 bases, with 19 bases between them. Here the CDR3 DNA reads TGTGCCAGCTCACCCCTAGACAGGCCTACGCGGGAGCAGTACTTC. This sequence encodes CASSPLDRPTREQYF.

This clonotype was picked up a small number of times. The final CDR3 position lacks the conserved phenylalanine or tryptophan, pointing to a likely read error. The chain combines TRBV18 with TRBJ2-7, with a possible D match to TRBD1 (6 bases). The V end lost 3 bases, the J end lost 6 bases, and 21 bases lay between the germline ends. Per the germline V gene, CDR1 is KGHSH and CDR2 is LQKENI. This CDR3 has 16 amino acids. CDR3: CASSPTGIGVLSEQYS. The CDR3 DNA sequence: TGTGCCAGCTCACCTACAGGGATTGGGGTTCTCAGCGAGCAGTACTCC.

This clonotype is medium-sized in the sample. CDR3 sequence reads: CASVRDRDYNEQFF. The CDR3 nucleotides are TGTGCCAGCGTACGGGACAGGGACTACAATGAGCAGTTCTTC. The chain combines TRBV12-3 or TRBV12-4 with TRBJ2-1; TRBD1 agrees at 9 bases. The CDR3 extends over 14 amino acids. V was pared by 8 bases and J by 3 bases, with 5 bases of the junction left unmatched.

The chain is built from TRBV5-1 and TRBJ1-2; a weak D match, TRBD1 (5 bases). The V gene lost 4 bases and the J gene lost 0 bases, with 10 bases spanning the gap. Germline assignment: CDR1 SGHRS and CDR2 YFSETQ. The CDR3 has 14 residues. This CDR3 is CASSKGDSNYGYTF. The CDR3 DNA reads TGCGCCAGCAGCAAAGGGGACTCTAACTATGGCTACACCTTC.

This clonotype is medium-sized within its sample. This chain uses TRBV6-5 with TRBJ2-7, with 12 bases aligning to TRBD2. Per germline, CDR1 MNHEY and CDR2 SVGAGI. The trim removed 6 bases at V and 3 bases at J, leaving 9 bases unmatched. The CDR3 is 16 residues long. The CDR3 reads CASRIRLAGAHYEQYF. CDR3 DNA sequence: TGTGCCAGCAGGATTAGACTAGCGGGAGCCCACTACGAGCAGTACTTC.

In this sample, this clonotype is medium-sized. The CDR3 bases are TGTGCCAGCAGCGTCGGGATCTCTGGAAACACCATATATTTT. As protein: CASSVGISGNTIYF. The V and J genes are TRBV13 and TRBJ1-3; D remains ambiguous. The CDR3 contains 14 residues. In germline, CDR1 is PRHDT, CDR2 FYEKMQ (reference sequence). V was pared by 5 bases and J by 0 bases, with 8 bases between.

Sample share makes this clonotype medium-sized. Here the CDR3 reads CASSYGVQHWETQYF. In DNA form, the CDR3 reads TGTGCCAGCAGTTACGGGGTCCAACATTGGGAGACCCAGTACTTC. The rearrangement uses TRBV6-6 and TRBJ2-5; D remains unclear. CDR1 and CDR2 from the germline V gene are MNHNY and SVGAGI (reference sequence). Trimming removed 2 bases at V and 5 bases at J, with 15 bases between. The CDR3 covers 15 residues.

This clonotype is deemed large. The J gene is TRBJ2-3, the V gene TRBV9; D is undetermined. CDR1 SGDLS and CDR2 YYNGEE come from the germline V gene. V lost 3 bases and J 2 bases, leaving 1 base between the germline ends. The CDR3 length is 11 residues. The CDR3 DNA sequence: TGTGCCAGCAGCGACACAGATACGCAGTATTTT. Encoded protein: CASSDTDTQYF.

Relative to its sample, this clonotype is medium-sized. In DNA, the CDR3 is TGTGCCAGCAGTGACTCAGCGGGGGGGGGCAATGAGCAGTTCTTC. It encodes CASSDSAGGGNEQFF. The chain couples TRBV6-4 to TRBJ2-1; TRBD2 agrees at 10 bases. The germline gives CDR1 MRHNA, CDR2 SNTAGT. The CDR3 has 15 amino acids. V dropped 0 bases and J dropped 6; count of bases not matched to a gene: 2.

This clonotype came up many times. The chain couples TRBV7-2 to TRBJ2-5; the match to TRBD2 covers 15 bases. CDR3 length equals 17 residues. Per the germline V gene, CDR1 is SGHTA and CDR2 is FQGNSA. V shed 5 bases and J 2 bases; nucleotides not matched to a gene: 6. Here the CDR3 reads CASSPFGLAGGQETQYF. The CDR3 region has the DNA TGTGCCAGCAGCCCCTTCGGACTAGCGGGGGGGCAAGAGACCCAGTACTTC.

This clonotype is medium-sized (0.01 to 0.1%) in the sample. This chain links TRBV29-1 with TRBJ1-1; 7 nucleotides match TRBD1. Germline values: CDR1 SQVTM, CDR2 ANQGSEA. The CDR3 covers 13 residues. J was trimmed by 7 bases and V by 6 bases; bases with no gene match: 11. CDR3 DNA: TGCAGCGTCTCAGGGGGGGCTGAGTTTGAAGCTTTCTTT. As protein: CSVSGGAEFEAFF.

Within the sample, this clonotype is medium-sized (0.01 to 0.1%). The chain combines TRBV28 with TRBJ2-3; D perhaps matches TRBD1 (6 bases). V was cut by 2 bases and J by 1 base, with 7 bases left in between. Germline V gives CDR1 MDHEN, CDR2 SYDVKM. This CDR3 is built from 14 residues. CDR3 sequence reads: CASSLQGRTDTQYF. The CDR3 DNA reads TGTGCCAGCAGTTTACAGGGGCGCACAGATACGCAGTATTTT.